This TCR beta chain was captured by sequencing in a study of blood T cell repertoires in COVID-19. Study-level background: Specimens from acute and convalescent COVID-19 originated in the United States, Italy and Spain. Nucleic acid was either cDNA or gDNA, and it came from T cells, B-cell-depleted T cells, or PBMCs.

The V end lost 0 bases, the J end lost 0 bases, and 12 bases lay between the germline ends. The germline V gene has CDR1 SGHRS and CDR2 YFSETQ. This CDR3 has 17 amino acids. Under the authors' procedure: The authors estimated nucleated cell counts from reference gene primer amplification. Here immunoSEQ multiplex PCR was the method, and the copy in TCRdb shows in-frame clones only, minus some. D and trimming were read from the DNA, whereas the V and J calls and clone size are those reported in that table. The table shows about 73,000 clones, with about 91% occurring only once. Material: peripheral blood. The chain links TRBV5-1 to TRBJ2-2; TRBD1 is a possible D gene (6 bases). This clonotype was obtained from a man of 80 years or more with acute or convalescent COVID-19. CDR3 in amino acids: CASSLDLGQSNTGELFF. CDR3 DNA: TGCGCCAGCAGCTTGGATCTGGGACAATCGAACACCGGGGAGCTGTTTTTT.